This T cell receptor (beta chain) was documented in a study of human T cells and chemical hapten exposure. Study-wide background: Patch tests put 0.01% DPC on the upper back, and the results were checked at 6 days.

One entry per CDR3 protein, called by TCRdb with MiXCR from the RACE reads. Here the sample spans around 160,000 distinct CDR3 sequences, about 14% being singletons. Regarding the study as a whole: The count of PT1 expanded TCRs correlated positively with patch test score.

This clonotype is a singleton in its sample. Its matching antigen is unknown. From germline, CDR1 is MNHEY and CDR2 SVGEGT. This CDR3 has 11 residues. V was pared by 6 bases and J by 5 bases, with 7 bases between. As to time point: patch test 1, 2 weeks after DPC sensitization. Treatment: therapeutic diphenylcyclopropenone sensitization with weekly scalp DPC. This specimen consisted of whole blood, obtained in connection with sensitization to the hapten diphenylcyclopropenone (DPC). This TCR derives from a woman between 25 and 40 years old with alopecia areata. Some clones in this sample may be carry-over from other donors' samples. V and J are TRBV6-2 or TRBV6-3 and TRBJ2-5, with D unclear. The CDR3 protein is CASRMGETQYF. Here the CDR3 DNA reads TGTGCCAGCAGGATGGGGGAGACCCAGTACTTC.